The 17 T cell receptor beta chains presented below share a single source sample, sequenced in a study of T cell changes during pregnancy in multiple sclerosis. Sequencing used immunoSEQ multiplex PCR; TCRdb keeps in-frame clones, though not all of them. The sample consists of tens of thousands of clones, roughly 90% of them appearing once. The sequencing used CD4+ T cells from peripheral blood mononuclear cells, collected after pregnancy. The receptor set was obtained from a female donor in good health, enrolled as a control in a pregnancy study.

The CDR3: CASRRGGSGNTIYF. In DNA form, the CDR3 reads TGTGCCAGTAGAAGGGGAGGCTCTGGAAACACCATATATTTT. V is TRBV19 and J is TRBJ1-3, with D possibly matching TRBD1 (5 bases). Germline lookup yields CDR1 LNHDA and CDR2 SQIVND (reference sequence). Trimming removed 6 bases at V and 0 bases at J, with 9 bases between. The CDR3 is 14 residues long.

This clone appeared a single time. The rearrangement joins TRBV15 to TRBJ2-2; 10 bases are shared with TRBD2. V gave up 0 bases and J gave up 6 bases; unmatched junction bases: 7. The CDR3 has 17 amino acids. Germline CDR1 is LNHNV and CDR2 is YYDKDF (reference sequence). The CDR3 sequence: CATSRDLSGGAAGELFF. As DNA, the CDR3 is TGTGCCACCAGCAGAGATTTAAGCGGGGGGGCCGCCGGGGAGCTGTTTTTT.

This chain connects TRBV7-9 to TRBJ2-1; D might be TRBD2 (6 bases). Germline assignment: CDR1 SEHNR and CDR2 FQNEAQ (reference sequence). V was pared by 4 bases and J by 10 bases, with 23 bases between. This CDR3 has 16 amino acids. Written as DNA, the CDR3 is TGTGCCAGCAGCTCCCGTTACACGGGGGTGGCAAGCGAGCAGTTCTTC. Protein product: CASSSRYTGVASEQFF.

The sample holds one count of this clone. CDR3 region: CASRRLGYNEQFF. The CDR3 region has the DNA TGTGCCAGCAGACGACTAGGCTACAATGAGCAGTTCTTC. The rearrangement joins TRBV7-2 to TRBJ2-1; the D gene is possibly TRBD2 (6 bases). The CDR3 consists of 13 residues. V lost 6 bases, J lost 3 bases, and 9 bases lay in between. Germline V gene lookup returns CDR1 SGHTA and CDR2 FQGNSA.

CDR3 in DNA: TGTGCCTCAGGAGGCCACCTCAATCAGCCCCAGCATTTT. This gives the protein CASGGHLNQPQHF. V usage is TRBV28 and J usage is TRBJ1-5; D is undetermined. The V end was cut by 11 bases, the J end by 3 bases, with 14 bases between. This CDR3 is built from 13 residues. Germline V gene sequence: CDR1 MDHEN, CDR2 SYDVKM.

This chain joins TRBV5-4 and TRBJ2-3; 8 bases fit TRBD2. The V gene's germline CDR1 is SGHNT and CDR2 YYREEE (reference sequence). The CDR3 covers 15 residues. Germline trimming cut 2 bases from V and 0 bases from J; bases unmatched to any gene: 2. The CDR3 sequence: CASSFGGGSTDTQYF. CDR3 bases: TGTGCCAGCAGCTTCGGGGGGGGAAGCACAGATACGCAGTATTTT.

The chain uses TRBV5-5 and TRBJ2-7; 8 positions agree with TRBD1. The CDR3 totals 15 residues. J lost 6 bases, V lost 4 bases, and 12 bases had no gene match. Germline loops: CDR1 SGHKS, CDR2 YYEKEE (reference sequence). As DNA, the CDR3 is TGTGCCAGCAGCCCGGGGACAGGTGTTGTGGCCGAGCAGTACTTC. It specifies CASSPGTGVVAEQYF.

This chain connects TRBV19 to TRBJ1-4, with 10 bases aligning to TRBD1. CDR3 length equals 14 residues. Per the germline V gene, CDR1 is LNHDA and CDR2 is SQIVND (reference sequence). V lost 6 bases to trimming and J lost 7 bases; unmatched junction nucleotides: 5. This CDR3 reads CASSRDRGSEKLFF. CDR3 DNA: TGTGCCAGTAGCCGGGACAGGGGAAGTGAAAAACTGTTTTTT. Filled out from reference TRBV19 and TRBJ1-4, the complete variable domain reads DGGITQSPKYLFRKEGQNVTLSCEQNLNHDAMYWYRQDPGQGLRLIYYSQIVNDFQKGDIAEGYSVSREKKESFPLTVTSAQKNPTAFYLCASSRDRGSEKLFFGSGTQLSVL.

The chain combines TRBV6-5 with TRBJ2-7; D is ambiguous. Trimming left V 2 bases short and J 2 bases short, with 10 bases between. The length of the CDR3 is 14 residues. Germline V lookup: CDR1 MNHEY, CDR2 SVGAGI. Written as DNA, the CDR3 is TGTGCCAGCAGTTACCTCCCAGACACCTACGAGCAGTACTTC. Translating it yields CASSYLPDTYEQYF.

The chain uses TRBV11-1 and TRBJ1-1, with D perhaps TRBD1 (6 bases). The CDR3 is 13 amino acids. From germline, CDR1 is SGHAT and CDR2 FQDESV (reference sequence). Trimming left V 3 bases short and J 3 bases short, with 8 bases between. The CDR3 coding sequence is TGTGCCAGCAGCTTTCGACAGGACACTGAAGCTTTCTTT. Translation: CASSFRQDTEAFF.

This chain connects TRBV27 to TRBJ1-2; 10 nucleotides agree with TRBD1. J was trimmed by 7 bases and V by 5 bases; bases with no gene match: 10. This CDR3 comprises 15 residues. CDR1 and CDR2 (germline): MNHEY, SMNVEV (reference sequence). CDR3 in amino acids: CASSRTGGFVGGYTF. Here the CDR3 DNA reads TGTGCCAGCAGTAGGACAGGGGGGTTCGTTGGTGGCTACACCTTC.

The chain is built from TRBV6-4 and TRBJ1-5; TRBD1 aligns across 9 bases. The CDR3 totals 15 residues. With 2 bases clipped from V and 5 bases from J, the junction kept 4 bases outside the gene matches. Germline CDR1 reads MRHNA; CDR2 reads SNTAGT. CDR3 region: CASSDEGTGYQPQHF. CDR3 DNA sequence: TGTGCCAGCAGTGACGAGGGGACAGGGTATCAGCCCCAGCATTTT.

This sequence joins TRBV4-3 and TRBJ2-1; TRBD2 aligns across 10 bases. The CDR3 covers 16 residues. Germline V gene lookup returns CDR1 LGHNA and CDR2 YSLEER. The V gene end was trimmed by 3 bases and the J gene end by 10 bases; junction bases not matched to a gene: 12. The CDR3 sequence: CASSHRTSGPSGEQFF. CDR3 bases: TGCGCCAGCAGCCATCGGACTAGCGGTCCTTCTGGGGAGCAGTTCTTC.

The chain couples TRBV9 to TRBJ2-6; D possibly corresponds to TRBD2 (7 bases). V lost 4 bases and J lost 2, with 19 bases in between. Germline V CDR1 and CDR2: SGDLS, YYNGEE. This CDR3 has 18 residues. The CDR3 protein is CASSSSGGAGTGANVLTF. CDR3 DNA sequence: TGTGCCAGCAGCTCTTCGGGGGGCGCCGGCACTGGGGCCAACGTCCTGACTTTC.

The CDR3 coding sequence is TGCAGCGTTGGGGGACCGGGACTAGGGGTTCCAGATACGCAGTATTTT. Translated, it gives CSVGGPGLGVPDTQYF. The genes are TRBV29-1 and TRBJ2-3; 8 bases match TRBD2. Germline loops: CDR1 SQVTM, CDR2 ANQGSEA. J was trimmed by 4 bases and V by 4 bases; bases with no gene match: 13. This CDR3 has 16 residues.

The chain links TRBV5-4 to TRBJ2-3, with D possibly matching TRBD2 (6 bases). V lost 4 bases and J lost 0, with 15 bases in between. Germline assignment: CDR1 SGHNT and CDR2 YYREEE (reference sequence). The CDR3 runs 16 residues. The CDR3: CASSPRGTPSTDTQYF. In nucleotides, the CDR3 is TGTGCCAGCAGCCCCCGCGGGACGCCTAGCACAGATACGCAGTATTTT. Full variable domain (outside the CDR3, taken from reference TRBV5-4 and TRBJ2-3): ETGVTQSPTHLIKTRGQQVTLRCSSQSGHNTVSWYQQALGQGPQFIFQYYREEENGRGNFPPRFSGLQFPNYSSELNVNALELDDSALYLCASSPRGTPSTDTQYFGPGTRLTVL.

A few counts support this clone. The chain recombines TRBV6-1 with TRBJ1-4; TRBD1 agrees at 8 bases. The CDR3 is 14 amino acids. Looked up from germline, CDR1 is MNHNS and CDR2 is SASEGT. J was trimmed by 6 bases and V by 3 bases; bases with no gene match: 3. The CDR3 loop is CASSDRTGYEKLFF. In nucleotides, the CDR3 is TGTGCCAGCAGTGATAGGACAGGGTATGAAAAACTGTTTTTT.